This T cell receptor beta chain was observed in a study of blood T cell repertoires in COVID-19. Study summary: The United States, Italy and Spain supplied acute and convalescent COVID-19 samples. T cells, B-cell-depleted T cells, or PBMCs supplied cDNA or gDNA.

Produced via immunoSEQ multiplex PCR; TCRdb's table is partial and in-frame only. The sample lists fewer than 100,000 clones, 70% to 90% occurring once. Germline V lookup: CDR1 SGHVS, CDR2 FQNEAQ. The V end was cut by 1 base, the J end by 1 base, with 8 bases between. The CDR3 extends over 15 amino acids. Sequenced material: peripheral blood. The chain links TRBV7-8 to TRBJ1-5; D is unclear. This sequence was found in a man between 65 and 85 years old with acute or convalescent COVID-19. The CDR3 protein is CASSLGHRSNQPQHF. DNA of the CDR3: TGTGCCAGCAGCTTAGGCCACAGAAGCAATCAGCCCCAGCATTTT.